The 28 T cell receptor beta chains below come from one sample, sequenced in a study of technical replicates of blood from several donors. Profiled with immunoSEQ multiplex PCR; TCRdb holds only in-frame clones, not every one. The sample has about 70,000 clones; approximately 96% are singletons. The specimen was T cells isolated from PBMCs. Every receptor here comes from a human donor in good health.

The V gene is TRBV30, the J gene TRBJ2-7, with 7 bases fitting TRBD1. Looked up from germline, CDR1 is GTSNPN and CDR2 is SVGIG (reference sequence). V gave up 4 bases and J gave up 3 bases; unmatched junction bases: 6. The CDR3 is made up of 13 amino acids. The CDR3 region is CAWTGGQHYEQYF. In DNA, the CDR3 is TGTGCCTGGACAGGGGGACAGCACTACGAGCAGTACTTC. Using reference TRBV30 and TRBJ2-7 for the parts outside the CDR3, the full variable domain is SQTIHQWPATLVQPVGSPLSLECTVEGTSNPNLYWYRQAAGRGLQLLFYSVGIGQISSEVPQNLSASRPQDRQFILSSKKLLLSDSGFYLCAWTGGQHYEQYFGPGTRLTVT.

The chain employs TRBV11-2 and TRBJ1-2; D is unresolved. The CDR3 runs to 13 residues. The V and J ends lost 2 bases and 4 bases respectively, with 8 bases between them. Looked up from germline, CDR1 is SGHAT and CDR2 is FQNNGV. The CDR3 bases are TGTGCCAGCAGCTTAAACAGTTTCTATGGCTACACCTTC. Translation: CASSLNSFYGYTF. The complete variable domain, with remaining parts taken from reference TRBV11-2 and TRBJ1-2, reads EAGVAQSPRYKIIEKRQSVAFWCNPISGHATLYWYQQILGQGPKLLIQFQNNGVVDDSQLPKDRFSAERLKGVDSTLKIQPAKLEDSAVYLCASSLNSFYGYTFGSGTRLTVV.

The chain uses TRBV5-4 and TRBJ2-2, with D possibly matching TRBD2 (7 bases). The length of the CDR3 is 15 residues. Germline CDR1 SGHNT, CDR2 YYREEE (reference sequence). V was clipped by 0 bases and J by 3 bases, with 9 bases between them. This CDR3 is CASSLAGGHTGELFF. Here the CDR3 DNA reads TGTGCCAGCAGCTTGGCGGGGGGCCACACCGGGGAGCTGTTTTTT. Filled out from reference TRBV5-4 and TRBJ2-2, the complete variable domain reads ETGVTQSPTHLIKTRGQQVTLRCSSQSGHNTVSWYQQALGQGPQFIFQYYREEENGRGNFPPRFSGLQFPNYSSELNVNALELDDSALYLCASSLAGGHTGELFFGEGSRLTVL.

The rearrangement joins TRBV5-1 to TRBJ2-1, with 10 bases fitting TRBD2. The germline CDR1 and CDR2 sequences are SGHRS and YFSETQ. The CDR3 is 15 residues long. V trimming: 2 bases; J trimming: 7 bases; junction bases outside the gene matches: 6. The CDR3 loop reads CASSFIAGGYNEQFF. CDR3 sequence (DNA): TGCGCCAGCAGCTTTATAGCGGGAGGATATAATGAGCAGTTCTTC.

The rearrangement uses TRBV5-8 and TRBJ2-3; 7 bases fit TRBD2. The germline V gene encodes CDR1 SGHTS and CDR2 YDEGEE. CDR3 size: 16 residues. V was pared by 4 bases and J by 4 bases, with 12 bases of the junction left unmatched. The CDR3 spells CASSPGLGEAPDTQYF. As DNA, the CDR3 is TGTGCCAGCAGCCCCGGACTAGGCGAGGCCCCAGATACGCAGTATTTT. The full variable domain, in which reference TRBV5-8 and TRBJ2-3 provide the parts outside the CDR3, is EAGVTQSPTHLIKTRGQQATLRCSPISGHTSVYWYQQALGLGLQFLLWYDEGEERNRGNFPPRFSGRQFPNYSSELNVNALELEDSALYLCASSPGLGEAPDTQYFGPGTRLTVL.

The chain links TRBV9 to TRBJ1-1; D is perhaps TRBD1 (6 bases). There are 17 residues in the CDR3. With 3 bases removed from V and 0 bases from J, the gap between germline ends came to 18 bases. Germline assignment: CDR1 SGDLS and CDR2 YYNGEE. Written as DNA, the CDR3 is TGTGCCAGCAGCGAACCAGGGGACCTGGCAATGAACACTGAAGCTTTCTTT. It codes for CASSEPGDLAMNTEAFF. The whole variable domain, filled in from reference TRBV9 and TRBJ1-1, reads DSGVTQTPKHLITATGQRVTLRCSPRSGDLSVYWYQQSLDQGLQFLIQYYNGEERAKGNILERFSAQQFPDLHSELNLSSLELGDSALYFCASSEPGDLAMNTEAFFGQGTRLTVV.

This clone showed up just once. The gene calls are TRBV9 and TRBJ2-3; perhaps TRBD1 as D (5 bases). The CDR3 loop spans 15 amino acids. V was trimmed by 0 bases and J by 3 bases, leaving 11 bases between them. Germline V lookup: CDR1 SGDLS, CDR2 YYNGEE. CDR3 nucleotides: TGTGCCAGCAGCGTAGAGGGGTACGAAACAGATACGCAGTATTTT. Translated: CASSVEGYETDTQYF.

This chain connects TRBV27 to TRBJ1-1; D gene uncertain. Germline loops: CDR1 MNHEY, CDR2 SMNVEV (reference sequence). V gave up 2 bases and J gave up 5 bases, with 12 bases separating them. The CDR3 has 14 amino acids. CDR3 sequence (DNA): TGTGCCAGCAGTTTAAAACGGTGGAGAACTGAAGCTTTCTTT. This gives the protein CASSLKRWRTEAFF.

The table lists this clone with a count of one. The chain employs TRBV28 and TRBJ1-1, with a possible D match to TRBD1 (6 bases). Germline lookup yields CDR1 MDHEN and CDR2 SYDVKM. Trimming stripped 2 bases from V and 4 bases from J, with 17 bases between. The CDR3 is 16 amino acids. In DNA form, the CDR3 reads TGTGCCAGCAGTTTACCACAGGGTCAAGCGACCACTGAAGCTTTCTTT. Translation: CASSLPQGQATTEAFF.

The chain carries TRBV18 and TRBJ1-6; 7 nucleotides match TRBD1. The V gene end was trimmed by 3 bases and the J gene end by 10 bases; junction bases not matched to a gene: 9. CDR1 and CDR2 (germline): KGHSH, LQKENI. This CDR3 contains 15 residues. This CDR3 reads CASSPQGGEVSPLHF. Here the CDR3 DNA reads TGTGCCAGCTCACCCCAGGGGGGTGAGGTGTCACCCCTCCACTTT.

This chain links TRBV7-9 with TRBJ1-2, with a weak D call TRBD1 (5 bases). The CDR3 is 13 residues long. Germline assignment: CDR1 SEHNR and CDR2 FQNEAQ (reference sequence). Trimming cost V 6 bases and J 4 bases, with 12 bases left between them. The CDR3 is CASRAGDSYGYTF. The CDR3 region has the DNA TGTGCCAGCAGGGCGGGGGATTCCTATGGCTACACCTTC.

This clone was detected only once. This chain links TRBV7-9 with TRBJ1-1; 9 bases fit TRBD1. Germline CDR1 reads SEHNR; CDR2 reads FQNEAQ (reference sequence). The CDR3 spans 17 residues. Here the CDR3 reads CAITAWGQGITNTEAFF. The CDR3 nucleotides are TGTGCTATTACAGCATGGGGACAGGGAATAACGAACACTGAAGCTTTCTTT.

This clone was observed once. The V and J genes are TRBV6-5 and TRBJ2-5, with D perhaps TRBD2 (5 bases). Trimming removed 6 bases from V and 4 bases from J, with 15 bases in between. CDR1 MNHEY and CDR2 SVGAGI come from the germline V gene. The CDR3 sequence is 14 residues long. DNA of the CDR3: TGTGCCAGCAGAATACTCATAGGAGGAGAGACCCAGTACTTC. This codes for CASRILIGGETQYF.

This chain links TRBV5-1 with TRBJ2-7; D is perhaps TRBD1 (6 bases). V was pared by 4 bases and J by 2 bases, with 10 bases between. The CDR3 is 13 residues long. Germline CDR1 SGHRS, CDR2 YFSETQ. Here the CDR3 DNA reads TGCGCCAGCAGCCGGACAGACACCTACGAGCAGTACTTC. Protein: CASSRTDTYEQYF.

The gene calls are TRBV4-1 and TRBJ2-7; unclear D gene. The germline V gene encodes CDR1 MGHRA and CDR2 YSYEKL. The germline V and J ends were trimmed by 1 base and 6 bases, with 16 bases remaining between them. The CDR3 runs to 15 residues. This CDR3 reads CASSQVGDFYGEQYF. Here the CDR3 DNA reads TGCGCCAGCAGCCAAGTTGGAGACTTTTATGGCGAGCAGTACTTC.

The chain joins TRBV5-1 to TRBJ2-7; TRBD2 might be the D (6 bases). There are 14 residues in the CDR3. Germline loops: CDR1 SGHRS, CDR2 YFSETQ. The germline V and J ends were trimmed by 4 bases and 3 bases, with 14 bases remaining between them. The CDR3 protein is CASSPGLPIYEQYF. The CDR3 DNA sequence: TGCGCCAGCAGCCCGGGACTTCCTATCTACGAGCAGTACTTC.

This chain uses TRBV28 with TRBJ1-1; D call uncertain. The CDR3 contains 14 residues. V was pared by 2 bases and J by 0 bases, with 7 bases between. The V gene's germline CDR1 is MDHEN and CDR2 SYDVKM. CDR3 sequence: CASSLGRMNTEAFF. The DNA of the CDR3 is TGTGCCAGCAGTTTAGGGAGAATGAACACTGAAGCTTTCTTT.

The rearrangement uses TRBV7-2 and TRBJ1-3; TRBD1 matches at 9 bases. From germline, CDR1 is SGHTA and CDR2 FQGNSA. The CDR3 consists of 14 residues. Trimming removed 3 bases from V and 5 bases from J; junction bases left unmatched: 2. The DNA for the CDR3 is TGTGCCAGCAGCTTTGGGACAGGGCGAAACACCATATATTTT. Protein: CASSFGTGRNTIYF.

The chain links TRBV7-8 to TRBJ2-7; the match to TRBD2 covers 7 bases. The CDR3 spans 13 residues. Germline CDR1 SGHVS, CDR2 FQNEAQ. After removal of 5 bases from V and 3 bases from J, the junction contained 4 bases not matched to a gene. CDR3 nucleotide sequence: TGTGCCAGCAGCCCAGGACTAGTCTACGAGCAGTACTTC. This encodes CASSPGLVYEQYF.

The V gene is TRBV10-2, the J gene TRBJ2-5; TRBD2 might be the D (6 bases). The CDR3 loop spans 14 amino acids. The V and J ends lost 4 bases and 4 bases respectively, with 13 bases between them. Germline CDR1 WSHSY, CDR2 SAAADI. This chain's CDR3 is CASSVRGEGETQYF. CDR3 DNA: TGCGCCAGCAGTGTGCGGGGAGAGGGAGAGACCCAGTACTTC.

Here the CDR3 DNA reads TGTGCCAGCAGCCAGGACCGGACAGGGTTCACAGATACGCAGTATTTT. Protein sequence: CASSQDRTGFTDTQYF. The chain employs TRBV4-2 and TRBJ2-3; 8 bases match TRBD1. V lost 3 bases, J lost 2 bases, and 7 bases stayed unmatched. The CDR3 totals 16 residues. Germline CDR1 is LGHNA and CDR2 is YNFKEQ.

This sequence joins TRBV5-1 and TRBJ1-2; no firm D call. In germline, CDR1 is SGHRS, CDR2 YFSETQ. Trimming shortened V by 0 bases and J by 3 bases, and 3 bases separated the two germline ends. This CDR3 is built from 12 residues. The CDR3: CASSLGDYGYTF. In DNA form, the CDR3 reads TGCGCCAGCAGCTTGGGCGACTATGGCTACACCTTC.

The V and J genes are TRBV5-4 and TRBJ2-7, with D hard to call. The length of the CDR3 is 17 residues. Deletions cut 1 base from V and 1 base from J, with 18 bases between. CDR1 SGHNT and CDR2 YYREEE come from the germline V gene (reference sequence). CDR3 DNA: TGTGCCAGCAGCTTGTTGATCCCCCTGGGCCAGTCCTACGAGCAGTACTTC. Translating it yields CASSLLIPLGQSYEQYF.

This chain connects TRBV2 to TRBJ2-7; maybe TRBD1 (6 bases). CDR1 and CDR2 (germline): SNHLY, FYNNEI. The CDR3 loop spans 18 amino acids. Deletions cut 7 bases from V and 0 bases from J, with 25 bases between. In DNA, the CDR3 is TGTGCCAGCACTGATGGAGGTTTTTTAAGGACAGACTCCTACGAGCAGTACTTC. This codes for CASTDGGFLRTDSYEQYF.

The CDR3: CSAEWAGGPETQYF. CDR3 nucleotides: TGCAGCGCCGAGTGGGCGGGGGGGCCAGAGACCCAGTACTTC. V is TRBV29-1 and J is TRBJ2-5, with TRBD2 matching 9 bases. CDR3 length: 14 amino acids. CDR1 and CDR2 (germline): SQVTM, ANQGSEA. V shed 7 bases and J 4 bases; nucleotides not matched to a gene: 10.

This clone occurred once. In DNA form, the CDR3 reads TGTGCCAGCAGCTTTGACAGGGCCGGTGAAGCTTTCTTT. Translating it yields CASSFDRAGEAFF. The chain recombines TRBV7-9 with TRBJ1-1; the match to TRBD1 covers 7 bases. This CDR3 is 13 amino acids long. The germline V gene encodes CDR1 SEHNR and CDR2 FQNEAQ (reference sequence). The V gene end was trimmed by 3 bases and the J gene end by 7 bases; junction bases not matched to a gene: 5.

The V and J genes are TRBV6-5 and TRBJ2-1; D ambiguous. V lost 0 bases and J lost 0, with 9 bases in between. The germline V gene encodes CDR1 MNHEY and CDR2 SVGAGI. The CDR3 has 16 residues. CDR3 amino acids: CASSYSLRSSYNEQFF. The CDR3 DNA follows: TGTGCCAGCAGTTACTCGCTCCGGAGCTCCTACAATGAGCAGTTCTTC.

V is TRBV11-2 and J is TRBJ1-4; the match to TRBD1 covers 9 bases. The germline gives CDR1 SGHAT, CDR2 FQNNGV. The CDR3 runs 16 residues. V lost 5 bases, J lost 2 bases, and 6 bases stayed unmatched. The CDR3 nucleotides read TGTGCCAGCAGCACGGACAGGGGCTTTACTAATGAAAAACTGTTTTTT. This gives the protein CASSTDRGFTNEKLFF. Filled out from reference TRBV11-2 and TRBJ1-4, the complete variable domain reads EAGVAQSPRYKIIEKRQSVAFWCNPISGHATLYWYQQILGQGPKLLIQFQNNGVVDDSQLPKDRFSAERLKGVDSTLKIQPAKLEDSAVYLCASSTDRGFTNEKLFFGSGTQLSVL.